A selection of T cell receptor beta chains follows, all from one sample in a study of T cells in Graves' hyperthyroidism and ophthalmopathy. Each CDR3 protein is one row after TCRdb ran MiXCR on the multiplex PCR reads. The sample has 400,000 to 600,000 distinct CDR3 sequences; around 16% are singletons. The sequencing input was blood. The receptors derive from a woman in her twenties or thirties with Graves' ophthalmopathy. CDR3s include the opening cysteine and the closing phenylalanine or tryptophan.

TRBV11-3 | CASSLGGWQRDGDTQYF
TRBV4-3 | CASSREPERDTQYF
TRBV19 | CASSIFGQGPRRTEAFF
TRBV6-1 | CASRRKAGYYEQYF
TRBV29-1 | CSVAVQKETQYF
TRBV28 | CASGGGGTNQPQHF
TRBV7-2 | CASSSSGQGNSPLHF
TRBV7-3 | CASSLSPLPDSYEQYF
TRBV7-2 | CASSFYRDQEQFF
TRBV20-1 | CSARDLGLAATDTQYF
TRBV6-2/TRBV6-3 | CASSYDLAGPEQFF
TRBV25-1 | CASSDSRTGTNSPLHF
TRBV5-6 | CASSRWTGGPTGYTF
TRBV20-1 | CSAFRGSTYEQYF
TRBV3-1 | CASRPNPRGNEQFF
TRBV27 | CASRQRDPYNEQFF
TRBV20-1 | CSATRQRGDQPQHF
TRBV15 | CATSRGGRGAYNEQFF